This TCR beta chain was sequenced for a study of blood T cell repertoires in COVID-19. As for the study in general: Among Cohort 3 donors, those recovered had two negative PCRs, clearance, or symptom resolution. Sample material is recorded as cDNA or gDNA derived from T cells, B-cell-depleted T cells, or PBMCs.

The germline gives CDR1 SGHAT, CDR2 FQNNGV. CDR3 length: 14 amino acids. The V gene lost 4 bases and the J gene lost 3 bases, with 12 bases spanning the gap. Libraries were prepared by immunoSEQ multiplex PCR; TCRdb keeps only in-frame clonotypes and omits some of them. Of a few hundred thousand clones listed, around 87% were seen once; the top ten hold less than 8%. Sequencing was performed on PBMCs or T cells enriched from blood (not recorded which). The sequence was collected from a young man in a cohort exposed to, infected with or recovered from COVID-19 (not recorded which). The V and J genes are TRBV11-2 and TRBJ1-1; tentatively, D is TRBD1 (5 bases). The CDR3 nucleotides are TGTGCCAGCAGCTCCAGGGTAGGTGACACTGAAGCTTTCTTT. This encodes CASSSRVGDTEAFF.